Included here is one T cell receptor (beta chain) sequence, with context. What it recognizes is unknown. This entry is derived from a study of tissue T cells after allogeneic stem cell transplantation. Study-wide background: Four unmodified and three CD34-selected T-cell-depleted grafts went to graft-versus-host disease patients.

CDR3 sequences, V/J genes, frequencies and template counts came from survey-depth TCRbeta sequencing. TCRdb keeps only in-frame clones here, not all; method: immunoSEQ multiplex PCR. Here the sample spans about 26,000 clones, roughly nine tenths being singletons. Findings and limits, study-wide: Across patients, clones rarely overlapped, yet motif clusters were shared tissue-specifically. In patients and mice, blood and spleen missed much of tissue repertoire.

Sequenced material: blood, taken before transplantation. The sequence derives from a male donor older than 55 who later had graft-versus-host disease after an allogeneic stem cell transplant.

Written as DNA, the CDR3 is TGTGCCAGTAGTATTACGGGAGTGCACGAGCAGTACTTC. It yields the protein CASSITGVHEQYF. The chain is built from TRBV19 and TRBJ2-7; possible D gene TRBD2, 6 bases. Germline CDR1 LNHDA, CDR2 SQIVND (reference sequence). The ends were cut back, 3 bases at V and 5 bases at J, with 11 bases in the middle. The CDR3 contains 13 residues.